The entry that follows covers one T cell receptor beta chain sequence. As yet, its antigen is unknown. Sequenced by immunoSEQ multiplex PCR; TCRdb stores in-frame clones only, minus some. The table shows tens of thousands of clones, with around 85% occurring only once. The data stem from a study of glioma-infiltrating T cells after dendritic cell vaccination. At the level of the study: Between the early 2000s and the early 2010s, patients got autologous tumor lysate-pulsed dendritic cell vaccines.

Study-wide results and limits: Few patients contributed both blood and tumor specimens.

CDR1 is SNHLY and CDR2 is FYNNEI in the germline V gene. The CDR3 length is 14 residues. The V segment lost 4 bases and the J segment 5 bases; nucleotides outside the gene matches: 6. Before vaccination, two weeks after the third vaccination, and at progression, PBMC were collected. The source was blood, collected before dendritic cell vaccination. The receptor's source is a human donor with glioblastoma. The V gene is TRBV2, the J gene TRBJ2-5; 8 bases are a match to TRBD2. Here the CDR3 reads CASSVAGGWETQYF. The CDR3 bases are TGTGCCAGCAGTGTGGCGGGGGGATGGGAGACCCAGTACTTC.